This T cell receptor (beta chain) was sequenced for a study of T cell repertoires in cytomegalovirus infection. Looking at the study overall: Based on public TCR beta signatures, there were indications of CMV infection and of a matching HLA type.

The CDR3 is made up of 14 amino acids. Germline V gene data show CDR1 as LGHNA and CDR2 as YSLEER. Trimming removed 4 bases at V and 4 bases at J, with 10 bases between. MiXCR was run by TCRdb on the reads, yielding one entry per CDR3 protein. The data show around 100,000 distinct CDR3 sequences, roughly 31% seen once. Comment on this clonotype: The antigen remains unidentified.

The gene calls are TRBV4-3 and TRBJ1-4, with TRBD1 as a possible D gene (5 bases). This sequence was found in a human donor in good health (CMV status not recorded). Some clones in this sample may be carry-over from other donors' samples. Source: CD8+ T cells from cultured PBMCs, taken from culture after CMV antigen stimulation. This chain's CDR3 is CASSLWGSNEKLFF. The CDR3, as DNA: TGCGCCAGCAGCCTTTGGGGCAGTAATGAAAAACTGTTTTTT.